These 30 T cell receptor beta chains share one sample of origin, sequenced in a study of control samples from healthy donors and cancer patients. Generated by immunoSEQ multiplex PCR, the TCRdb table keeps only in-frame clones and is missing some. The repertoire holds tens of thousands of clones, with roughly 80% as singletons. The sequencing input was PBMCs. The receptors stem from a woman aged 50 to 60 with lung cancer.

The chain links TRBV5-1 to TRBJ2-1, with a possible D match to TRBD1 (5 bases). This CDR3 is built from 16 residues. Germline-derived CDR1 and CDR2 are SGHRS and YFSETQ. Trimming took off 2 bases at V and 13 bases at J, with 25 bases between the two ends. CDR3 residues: CASSLFKTGHPSLQFF. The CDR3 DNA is TGCGCCAGCAGCTTATTTAAAACAGGTCACCCGTCCCTACAGTTCTTC.

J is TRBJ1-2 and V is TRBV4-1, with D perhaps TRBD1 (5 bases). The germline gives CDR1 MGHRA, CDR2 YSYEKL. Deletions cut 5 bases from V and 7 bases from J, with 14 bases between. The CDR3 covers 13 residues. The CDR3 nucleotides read TGCGCCAGCAGCTCCCGTCGGACAATTGGCTACACCTTC. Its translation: CASSSRRTIGYTF.

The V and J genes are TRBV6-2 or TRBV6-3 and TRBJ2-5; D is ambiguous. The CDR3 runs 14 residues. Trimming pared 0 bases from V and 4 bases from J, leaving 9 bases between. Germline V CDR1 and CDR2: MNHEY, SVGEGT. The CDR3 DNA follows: TGTGCCAGCAGTTACTCGATAGGCGGAGAGACCCAGTACTTC. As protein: CASSYSIGGETQYF.

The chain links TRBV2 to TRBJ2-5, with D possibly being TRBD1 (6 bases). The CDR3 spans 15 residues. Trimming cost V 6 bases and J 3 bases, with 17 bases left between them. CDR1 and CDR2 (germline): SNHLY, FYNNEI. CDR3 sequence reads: CASRTTGRQEETQYF. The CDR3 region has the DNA TGTGCCAGCAGGACGACAGGTCGACAGGAAGAGACCCAGTACTTC.

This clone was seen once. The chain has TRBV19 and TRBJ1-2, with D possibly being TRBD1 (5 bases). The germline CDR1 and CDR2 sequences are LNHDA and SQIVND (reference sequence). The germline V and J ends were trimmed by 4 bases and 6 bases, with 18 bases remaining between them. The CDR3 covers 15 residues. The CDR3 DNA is TGTGCCAGTAGTAGGACCGGGATCCGCAGGGATGGCTACACCTTC. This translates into CASSRTGIRRDGYTF.

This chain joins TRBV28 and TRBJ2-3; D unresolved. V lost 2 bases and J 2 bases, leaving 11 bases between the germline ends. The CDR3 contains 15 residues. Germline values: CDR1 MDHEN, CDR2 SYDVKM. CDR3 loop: CASSLRNPATDTQYF. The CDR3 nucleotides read TGTGCCAGCAGTTTACGGAACCCGGCCACAGATACGCAGTATTTT.

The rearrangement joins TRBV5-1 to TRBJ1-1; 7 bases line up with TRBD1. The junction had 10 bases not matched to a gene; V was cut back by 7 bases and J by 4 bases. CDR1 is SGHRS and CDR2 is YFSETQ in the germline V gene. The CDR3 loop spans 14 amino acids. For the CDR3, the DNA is TGCGCCAGCTCGCGACAGGGAAGCTCCACTGAAGCTTTCTTT. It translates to CASSRQGSSTEAFF.

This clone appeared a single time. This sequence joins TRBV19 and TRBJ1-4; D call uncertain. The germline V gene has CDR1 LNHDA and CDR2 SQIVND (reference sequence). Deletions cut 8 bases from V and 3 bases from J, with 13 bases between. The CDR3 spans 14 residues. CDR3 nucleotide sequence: TGTGCCAGTGGACCGACGACTTCTAATGAAAAACTGTTTTTT. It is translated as CASGPTTSNEKLFF.

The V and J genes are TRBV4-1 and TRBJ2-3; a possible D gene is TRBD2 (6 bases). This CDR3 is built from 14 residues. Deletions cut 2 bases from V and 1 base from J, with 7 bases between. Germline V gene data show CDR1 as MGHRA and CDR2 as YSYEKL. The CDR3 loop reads CASSQPGGTDTQYF. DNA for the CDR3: TGCGCCAGCAGCCAACCGGGGGGCACAGATACGCAGTATTTT.

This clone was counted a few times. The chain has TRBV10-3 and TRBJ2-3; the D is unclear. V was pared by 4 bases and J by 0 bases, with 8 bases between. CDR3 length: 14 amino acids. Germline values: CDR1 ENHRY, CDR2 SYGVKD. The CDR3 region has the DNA TGTGCCATCAGTGGCCTGGGGAGCACAGATACGCAGTATTTT. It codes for CAISGLGSTDTQYF.

CDR3 residues: CASSQAQGIFTEAFF. CDR3 in DNA: TGCGCCAGCAGCCAAGCACAGGGGATATTCACTGAAGCTTTCTTT. The gene calls are TRBV4-3 and TRBJ1-1, with 7 bases that match TRBD1. This CDR3 is 15 amino acids long. CDR1 is LGHNA and CDR2 is YSLEER in the germline V gene. V lost 1 base and J lost 4; bases outside the gene matches: 6.

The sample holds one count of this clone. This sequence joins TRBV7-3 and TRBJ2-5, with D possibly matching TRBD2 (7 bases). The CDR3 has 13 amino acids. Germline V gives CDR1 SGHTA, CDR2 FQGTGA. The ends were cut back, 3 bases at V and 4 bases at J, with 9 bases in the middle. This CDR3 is CASSFGGAETQYF. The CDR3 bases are TGTGCCAGCAGCTTTGGGGGGGCAGAGACCCAGTACTTC.

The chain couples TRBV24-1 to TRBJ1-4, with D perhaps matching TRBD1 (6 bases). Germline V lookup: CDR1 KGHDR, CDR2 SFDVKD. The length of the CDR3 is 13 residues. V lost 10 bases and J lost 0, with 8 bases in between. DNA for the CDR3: TGTGCCACGAGGGGGGCAACTAATGAAAAACTGTTTTTT. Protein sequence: CATRGATNEKLFF.

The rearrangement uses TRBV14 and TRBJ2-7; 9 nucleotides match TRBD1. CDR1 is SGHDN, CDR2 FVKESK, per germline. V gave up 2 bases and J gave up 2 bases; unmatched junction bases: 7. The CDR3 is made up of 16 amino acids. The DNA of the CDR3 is TGTGCCAGCAGCCAACCCACCGGGACAGGGACCTACGAGCAGTACTTC. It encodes CASSQPTGTGTYEQYF.

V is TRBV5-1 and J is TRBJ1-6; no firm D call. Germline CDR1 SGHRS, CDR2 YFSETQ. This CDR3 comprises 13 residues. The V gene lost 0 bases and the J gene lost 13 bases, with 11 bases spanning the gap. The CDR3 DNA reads TGCGCCAGCAGCTTGGACGGATCCCCTCCCCTCCACTTT. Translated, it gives CASSLDGSPPLHF.

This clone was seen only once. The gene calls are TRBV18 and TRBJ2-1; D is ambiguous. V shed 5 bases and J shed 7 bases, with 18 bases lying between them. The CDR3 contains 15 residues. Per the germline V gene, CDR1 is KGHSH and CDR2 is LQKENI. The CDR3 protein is CASSSNPGPRNEQFF. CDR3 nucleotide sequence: TGTGCCAGCTCATCAAACCCGGGCCCTAGAAATGAGCAGTTCTTC.

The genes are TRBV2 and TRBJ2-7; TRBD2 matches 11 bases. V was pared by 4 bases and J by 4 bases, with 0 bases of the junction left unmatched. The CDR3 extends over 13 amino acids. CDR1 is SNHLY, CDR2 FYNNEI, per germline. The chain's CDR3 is CASSVAGGYEQYF. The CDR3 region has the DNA TGTGCCAGCAGTGTAGCGGGGGGGTACGAGCAGTACTTC.

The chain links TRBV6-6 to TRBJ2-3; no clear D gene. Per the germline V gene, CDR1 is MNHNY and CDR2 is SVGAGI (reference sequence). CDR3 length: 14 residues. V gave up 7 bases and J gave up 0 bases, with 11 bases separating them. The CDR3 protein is CASILPDSTDTQYF. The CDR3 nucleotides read TGTGCCAGCATCCTCCCGGACAGCACAGATACGCAGTATTTT.

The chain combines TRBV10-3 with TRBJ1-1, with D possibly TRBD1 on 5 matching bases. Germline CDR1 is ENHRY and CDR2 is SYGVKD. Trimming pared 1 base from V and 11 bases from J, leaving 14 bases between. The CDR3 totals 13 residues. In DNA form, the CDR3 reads TGTGCCATCAGTGAGTATAGCGAGGAGGGGGCTTTCTTT. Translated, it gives CAISEYSEEGAFF.

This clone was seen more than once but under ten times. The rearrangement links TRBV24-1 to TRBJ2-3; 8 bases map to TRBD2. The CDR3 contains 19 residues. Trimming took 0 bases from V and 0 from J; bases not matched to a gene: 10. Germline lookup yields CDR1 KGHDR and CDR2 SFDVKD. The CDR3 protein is CATSDLEVAGTASTDTQYF. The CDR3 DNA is TGTGCCACCAGTGATTTGGAGGTAGCGGGGACTGCTAGCACAGATACGCAGTATTTT.

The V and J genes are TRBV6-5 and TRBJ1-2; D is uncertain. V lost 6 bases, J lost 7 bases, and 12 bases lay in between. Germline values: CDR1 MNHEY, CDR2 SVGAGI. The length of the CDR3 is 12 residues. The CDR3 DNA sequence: TGTGCCAGCAGCGCTAATCGGGTTGGCTACACCTTC. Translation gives CASSANRVGYTF.

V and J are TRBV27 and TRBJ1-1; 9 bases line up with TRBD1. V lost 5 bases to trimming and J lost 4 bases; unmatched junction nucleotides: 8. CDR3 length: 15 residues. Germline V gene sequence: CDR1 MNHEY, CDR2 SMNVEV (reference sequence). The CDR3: CASSTGTGFGTEAFF. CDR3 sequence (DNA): TGTGCCAGCAGTACTGGGACAGGGTTTGGCACTGAAGCTTTCTTT.

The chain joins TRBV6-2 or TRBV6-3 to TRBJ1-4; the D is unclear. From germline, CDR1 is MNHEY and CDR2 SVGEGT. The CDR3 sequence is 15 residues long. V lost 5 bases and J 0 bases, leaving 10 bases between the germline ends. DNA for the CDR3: TGTGCCAGCAGTCCCGGACTTGCAACTAATGAAAAACTGTTTTTT. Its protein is CASSPGLATNEKLFF.

The CDR3 DNA sequence: TGTGCCAGCCTAAGGGAAGGGTTGAACACCGGGGAGCTGTTTTTT. This sequence encodes CASLREGLNTGELFF. The chain links TRBV19 to TRBJ2-2; D remains ambiguous. Trimming shortened V by 9 bases and J by 1 base, and 15 bases separated the two germline ends. CDR1 LNHDA and CDR2 SQIVND come from the germline V gene (reference sequence). CDR3 length: 15 residues.

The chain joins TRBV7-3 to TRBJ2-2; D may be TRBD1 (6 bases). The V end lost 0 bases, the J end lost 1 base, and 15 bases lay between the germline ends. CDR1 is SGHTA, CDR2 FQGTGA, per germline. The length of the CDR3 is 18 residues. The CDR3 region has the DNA TGTGCCAGCAGCTTAACCCTAAGGACAGAAGGGAACACCGGGGAGCTGTTTTTT. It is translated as CASSLTLRTEGNTGELFF.

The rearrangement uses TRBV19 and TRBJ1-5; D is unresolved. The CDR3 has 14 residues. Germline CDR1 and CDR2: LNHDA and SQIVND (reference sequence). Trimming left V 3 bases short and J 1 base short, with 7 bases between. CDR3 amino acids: CASSIGSSNQPQHF. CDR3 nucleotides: TGTGCCAGTAGTATCGGATCGAGCAATCAGCCCCAGCATTTT.

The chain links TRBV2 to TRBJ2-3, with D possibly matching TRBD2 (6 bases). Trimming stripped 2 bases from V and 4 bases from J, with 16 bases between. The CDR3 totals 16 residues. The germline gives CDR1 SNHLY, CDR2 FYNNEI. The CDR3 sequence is CASSELPGGAPDTQYF. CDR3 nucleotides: TGTGCCAGCAGTGAATTGCCGGGCGGGGCACCAGATACGCAGTATTTT.

The CDR3: CASSLEQGNNEQFF. CDR3 in DNA: TGTGCCAGCAGCTTGGAACAGGGAAACAATGAGCAGTTCTTC. The chain is built from TRBV11-3 and TRBJ2-1, with a tentative D call TRBD1 (6 bases). Trimming left V 3 bases short and J 5 bases short, with 11 bases between. The CDR3 contains 14 residues. Looked up from germline, CDR1 is SGHNT and CDR2 is YENEEA.

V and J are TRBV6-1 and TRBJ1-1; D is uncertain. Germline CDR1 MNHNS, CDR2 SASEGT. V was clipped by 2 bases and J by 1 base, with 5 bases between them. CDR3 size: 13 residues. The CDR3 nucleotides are TGTGCCAGCAGTGAAATGGAGAACACTGAAGCTTTCTTT. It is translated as CASSEMENTEAFF.

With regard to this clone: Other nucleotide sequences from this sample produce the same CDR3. The CDR3 region is CASSLDRGTDTQYF. The CDR3 nucleotides are TGTGCCAGCAGTCTCGACAGGGGCACAGATACGCAGTATTTT. V is TRBV7-8 and J is TRBJ2-3; 7 bases match TRBD1. Trimming cost V 6 bases and J 1 base; bases outside gene matches: 4. The CDR3 totals 14 residues. Germline CDR1 SGHVS, CDR2 FQNEAQ.